Following are 11 T cell receptor beta chains from one sample sequenced in a study of identical twins. TCRdb called the 5' RACE reads again in MiXCR, with one record for every CDR3 protein. Of under 1 million distinct CDR3 sequences detected, roughly an eighth appear once; the ten largest clones hold 1.5% to 2%. These data also formed part of another study, on yellow fever vaccine responses in identical twins.

The specimen was PBMCs. The source of these receptors is a woman aged 18-30 years in good health.

This clonotype came up a few times. The chain has TRBV6-5 and TRBJ2-3; a weak D match, TRBD1 (5 bases). CDR1 MNHEY and CDR2 SVGAGI come from the germline V gene. The V gene lost 0 bases and the J gene lost 4 bases, with 11 bases spanning the gap. The CDR3 has 15 amino acids. The CDR3 protein is CASSYSRQFSDTQYF. The CDR3 DNA follows: TGTGCCAGCAGTTACTCGAGACAGTTTTCAGATACGCAGTATTTT.

This clonotype was observed at least ten times. This chain joins TRBV12-3 or TRBV12-4 and TRBJ2-5; tentatively, D is TRBD2 (7 bases). CDR3 size: 12 residues. V shed 7 bases and J shed 5 bases, with 11 bases lying between them. The CDR3 sequence: CASTKGGETQYF. CDR3 DNA: TGTGCCAGCACCAAGGGGGGGGAGACCCAGTACTTC.

This clonotype was recorded at least ten times. The V gene is TRBV12-3 or TRBV12-4, the J gene TRBJ2-3, with D perhaps given as TRBD1 or TRBD2 (5 bases each). Trimming cost V 5 bases and J 4 bases, with 10 bases left between them. The CDR3 has 13 amino acids. The CDR3 here is CASSPGSPDTQYF. The CDR3 DNA sequence: TGTGCCAGCAGTCCAGGGAGTCCAGATACGCAGTATTTT.

This clonotype turned up a few times. The chain links TRBV11-2 to TRBJ2-1; D uncertain. V lost 0 bases to trimming and J lost 3 bases, with 9 bases between them. Per the germline V gene, CDR1 is SGHAT and CDR2 is FQNNGV. The CDR3 has 15 amino acids. For the CDR3, the DNA is TGTGCCAGCAGCTTAGATGAGTCCTACTACAATGAGCAGTTCTTC. Protein sequence: CASSLDESYYNEQFF. Variable domain in full (rest from reference TRBV11-2 and TRBJ2-1): EAGVAQSPRYKIIEKRQSVAFWCNPISGHATLYWYQQILGQGPKLLIQFQNNGVVDDSQLPKDRFSAERLKGVDSTLKIQPAKLEDSAVYLCASSLDESYYNEQFFGPGTRLTVL.

This clonotype was recorded a few times. This chain connects TRBV11-2 to TRBJ1-5, with D possibly being TRBD1 (5 bases). Trimming left V 1 base short and J 3 bases short, with 7 bases between. Germline V gives CDR1 SGHAT, CDR2 FQNNGV. The CDR3 is 14 residues long. The CDR3 nucleotides are TGTGCCAGCAGCTTAGCAGGGTACAATCAGCCCCAGCATTTT. Residues: CASSLAGYNQPQHF.

This clonotype was counted only a few times. The V and J genes are TRBV20-1 and TRBJ1-5; D gene unclear. The V end lost 0 bases, the J end lost 3 bases, and 12 bases lay between the germline ends. CDR1 is DFQATT, CDR2 SNEGSKA, per germline (reference sequence). The CDR3 has 15 residues. For the CDR3, the DNA is TGCAGTGCTAGAGATCGGGGAGAAATCAATCAGCCCCAGCATTTT. It specifies CSARDRGEINQPQHF.

The table lists this clonotype with a few counts. This chain connects TRBV19 to TRBJ2-5; 8 bases are a match to TRBD1. The CDR3 is 14 residues long. Per germline, CDR1 LNHDA and CDR2 SQIVND (reference sequence). Losses at the gene ends were 5 bases for V and 2 bases for J; bases not matched to a gene: 4. CDR3 DNA: TGTGCCAGTAGTCTACAGGGGGAACAAGAGACCCAGTACTTC. Its protein product is CASSLQGEQETQYF.

There are a few counts of this clonotype. The chain recombines TRBV20-1 with TRBJ2-1; a possible D gene is TRBD2 (6 bases). Germline V CDR1 and CDR2: DFQATT, SNEGSKA (reference sequence). The CDR3 consists of 13 residues. Trimming cost V 6 bases and J 6 bases, with 15 bases left between them. The CDR3 loop is CSARLVLSNEQFF. CDR3 nucleotide sequence: TGCAGTGCCAGACTAGTATTAAGCAATGAGCAGTTCTTC.

This clonotype was seen many times. The chain couples TRBV20-1 to TRBJ2-5; possible D gene TRBD2, 6 bases. V was cut by 1 base and J by 2 bases, with 11 bases left in between. The length of the CDR3 is 14 residues. CDR1 DFQATT and CDR2 SNEGSKA come from the germline V gene (reference sequence). In nucleotides, the CDR3 is TGCAGTGCTAGAGGACTAGTGACTCAAGAGACCCAGTACTTC. Amino acids: CSARGLVTQETQYF.

The chain links TRBV20-1 to TRBJ2-3; 7 positions match TRBD2. The J segment lost 0 bases and the V segment lost 4 bases, leaving 7 bases of the junction unmatched. The CDR3 runs 15 residues. Germline V CDR1 and CDR2: DFQATT, SNEGSKA (reference sequence). The CDR3 spells CSAINGRTSTDTQYF. The CDR3 DNA reads as TGCAGTGCTATAAACGGGAGGACTAGCACAGATACGCAGTATTTT.

This clonotype was seen only a few times. The rearrangement joins TRBV5-1 to TRBJ2-7, with 9 bases aligning to TRBD1. The CDR3 is 17 amino acids. Germline assignment: CDR1 SGHRS and CDR2 YFSETQ. Germline trimming cut 2 bases from V and 7 bases from J; bases unmatched to any gene: 16. Written as DNA, the CDR3 is TGCGCCAGCAGCTTCGGACAGGGGAATGTGGGGAGACAAGAGCAGTACTTC. Translation: CASSFGQGNVGRQEQYF.